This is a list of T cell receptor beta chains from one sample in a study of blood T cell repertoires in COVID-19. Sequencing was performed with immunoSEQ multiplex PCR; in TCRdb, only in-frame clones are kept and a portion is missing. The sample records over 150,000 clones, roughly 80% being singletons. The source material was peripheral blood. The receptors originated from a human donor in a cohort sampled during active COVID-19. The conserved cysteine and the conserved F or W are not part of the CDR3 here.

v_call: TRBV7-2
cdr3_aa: ASSLAGLAGGQETQY

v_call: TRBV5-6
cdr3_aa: ASSLGSGGNYEQY

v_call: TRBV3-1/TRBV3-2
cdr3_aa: ASSHLRGFQETQY

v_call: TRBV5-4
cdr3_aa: ASTPMGGLETDTQY

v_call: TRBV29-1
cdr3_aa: SVEDLGRRAF

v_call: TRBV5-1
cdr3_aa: ASSFLLAGGPLNEQF

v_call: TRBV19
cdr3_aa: ASSGEKTGNYGYT

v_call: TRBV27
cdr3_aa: ASSKQTVTFSYEQY

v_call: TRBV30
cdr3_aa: AWSQPGTGFRLAF

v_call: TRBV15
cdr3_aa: ATSRRGQGAAEKLF

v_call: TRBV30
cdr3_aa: AWSVSSNTIY

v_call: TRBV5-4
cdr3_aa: ASSSSTRANEKLF

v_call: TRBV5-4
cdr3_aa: ASSPATSGGTDTQY

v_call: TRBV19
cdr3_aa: ASTGQLNTGELF

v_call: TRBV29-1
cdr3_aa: SVRTGEAGNTIY

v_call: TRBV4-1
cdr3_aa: ASSQVRINYGYT

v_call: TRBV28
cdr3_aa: ASSPRQGNQPQH

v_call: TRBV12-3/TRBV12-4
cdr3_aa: ASSTLTSGELF

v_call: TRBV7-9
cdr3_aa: ASSSREASGNTIY

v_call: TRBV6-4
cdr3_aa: ASSIDFSDNSPLH

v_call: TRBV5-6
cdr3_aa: ASSFAGLSPLH

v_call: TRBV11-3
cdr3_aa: ASSGHSSGEQY

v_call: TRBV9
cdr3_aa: ASSGGGQGAWKLF

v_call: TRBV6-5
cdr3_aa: ASSYRGYEQY

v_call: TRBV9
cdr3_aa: ASSVAQGIGTEAF

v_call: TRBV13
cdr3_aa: ASSFARQAQETQY

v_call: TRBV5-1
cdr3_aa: ASSMGTAGGGYT

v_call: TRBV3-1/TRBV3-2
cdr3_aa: ASSHLTRTGGGYGYT

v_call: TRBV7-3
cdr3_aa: ASSLISGGYNEQF

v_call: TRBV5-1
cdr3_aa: ASSPSGQDHYGYT

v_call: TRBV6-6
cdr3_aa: ASRGGVGEQY

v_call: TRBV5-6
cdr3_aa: ASSLAGDSFHQPQH

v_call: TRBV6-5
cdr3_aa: ASETGTTNEKLF

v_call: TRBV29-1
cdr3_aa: SAPLAGQETQY

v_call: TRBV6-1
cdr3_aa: ASSDGRADTQY

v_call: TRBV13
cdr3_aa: ASSLAEGPKSYEQY

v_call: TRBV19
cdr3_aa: ASKSREGEETQY

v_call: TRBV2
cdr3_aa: ASRAGVETQY

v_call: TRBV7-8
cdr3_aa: ASSAGTGGNSPLH

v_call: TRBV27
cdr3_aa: ASSQTSRFGIPRTQY

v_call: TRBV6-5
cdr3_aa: ASSSQGAEGTEAF

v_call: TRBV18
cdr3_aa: ASSLRQAGDAEAF

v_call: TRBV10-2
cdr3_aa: ASSERHTTYEQY

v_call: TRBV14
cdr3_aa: ASSQGLSPGNTIY

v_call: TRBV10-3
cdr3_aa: AISEDRPNTGELF

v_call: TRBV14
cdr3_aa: ASSPWGDTGELF

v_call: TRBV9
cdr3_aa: ASSARSGTGTYNEQF

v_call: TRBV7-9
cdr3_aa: ASSPASQGNYGYT

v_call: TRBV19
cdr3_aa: ASSTASLNTIY

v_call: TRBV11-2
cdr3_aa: ASSFGTDYGYT

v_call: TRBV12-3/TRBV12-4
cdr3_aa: ASSYGQDTEAF

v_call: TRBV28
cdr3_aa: ASSPGSLAFNQPQH

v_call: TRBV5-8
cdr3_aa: ASARQGVWNEQF